The 28 T cell receptor beta chains below were found in one sample sequenced in a study of blood T cell repertoires in COVID-19. Generated by immunoSEQ multiplex PCR, the TCRdb table keeps only in-frame clones and is missing some. Of 300,000 or so clones listed, more than 90% are singletons. Sample: PBMCs or T cells enriched from blood (not recorded which). These receptors were collected from a man aged 55 to 70 who had recovered from COVID-19.

The chain recombines TRBV25-1 with TRBJ1-5; a weak D match, TRBD1 (6 bases). Germline assignment: CDR1 MGHDK and CDR2 SYGVNS. The CDR3 runs 15 residues. V lost 3 bases, J lost 2 bases, and 11 bases lay in between. The CDR3 loop is CASSERGGGNQPQHF. The CDR3 nucleotides are TGTGCCAGCAGTGAGCGGGGGGGCGGCAATCAGCCCCAGCATTTT.

The count of this clone is one. This rearrangement joins TRBV2 to TRBJ2-5; perhaps TRBD1 as D (5 bases). Trimming pared 3 bases from V and 5 bases from J, leaving 13 bases between. CDR3 size: 14 residues. Germline V CDR1 and CDR2: SNHLY, FYNNEI. In DNA form, the CDR3 reads TGTGCCAGCAGTGAGCAGGTGGGGCGGGAGACCCAGTACTTC. Its protein product is CASSEQVGRETQYF.

The chain couples TRBV7-9 to TRBJ1-2; D not resolved. V lost 1 base and J lost 4, with 13 bases in between. The CDR3 is 15 residues long. Germline values: CDR1 SEHNR, CDR2 FQNEAQ (reference sequence). The CDR3 protein is CASSLVMAGGYGYTF. The CDR3 coding sequence is TGTGCCAGCAGCTTAGTTATGGCAGGTGGCTATGGCTACACCTTC.

This clone was seen a single time. This chain links TRBV27 with TRBJ2-5; perhaps TRBD1 as D (6 bases). Germline V lookup: CDR1 MNHEY, CDR2 SMNVEV (reference sequence). V was clipped by 5 bases and J by 5 bases, with 12 bases between them. CDR3 length equals 13 residues. This CDR3 is CASSHRASETQYF. The CDR3 nucleotides read TGTGCCAGCAGTCACAGGGCTTCGGAGACCCAGTACTTC.

This clone was observed a few times. CDR3: CATKSGHTSNTGELFF. The CDR3 DNA reads as TGTGCCACGAAATCGGGACACACTTCGAACACCGGGGAGCTGTTTTTT. This chain links TRBV15 with TRBJ2-2; D is possibly TRBD1 (6 bases). V was pared by 9 bases and J by 0 bases, with 17 bases between. There are 16 residues in the CDR3. CDR1 and CDR2 (germline): LNHNV, YYDKDF (reference sequence).

This chain connects TRBV9 to TRBJ2-3, with 10 bases aligning to TRBD2. Germline loops: CDR1 SGDLS, CDR2 YYNGEE. The J segment lost 4 bases and the V segment lost 3 bases, leaving 5 bases of the junction unmatched. There are 15 residues in the CDR3. The CDR3: CASSAVSGGPDTQYF. The CDR3 bases are TGTGCCAGCAGCGCGGTTAGCGGGGGGCCAGATACGCAGTATTTT.

The genes are TRBV19 and TRBJ1-6, with 9 bases fitting TRBD1. This CDR3 has 15 amino acids. The J segment lost 9 bases and the V segment lost 7 bases, leaving 10 bases of the junction unmatched. CDR1 is LNHDA and CDR2 is SQIVND in the germline V gene (reference sequence). CDR3 nucleotides: TGTGCCAGTACCTTGGGACAGGGTGTTGGTTCACCCCTCCACTTT. It codes for CASTLGQGVGSPLHF. Using reference TRBV19 and TRBJ1-6 for the parts outside the CDR3, the full variable domain is DGGITQSPKYLFRKEGQNVTLSCEQNLNHDAMYWYRQDPGQGLRLIYYSQIVNDFQKGDIAEGYSVSREKKESFPLTVTSAQKNPTAFYLCASTLGQGVGSPLHFGNGTRLTVT.

This chain links TRBV5-1 with TRBJ2-5, with TRBD2 identical over 8 bases. CDR1 and CDR2 (germline): SGHRS, YFSETQ. The CDR3 totals 16 residues. Trimming at V came to 3 bases and at J to 5 bases, leaving 12 bases not matched to a gene. CDR3 amino acids: CASSWDPTRGRETQYF. The CDR3 coding sequence is TGCGCCAGCAGCTGGGACCCCACTCGCGGGAGGGAGACCCAGTACTTC.

This sequence joins TRBV19 and TRBJ1-4; D perhaps matches TRBD1 (5 bases). Germline V gene sequence: CDR1 LNHDA, CDR2 SQIVND (reference sequence). This CDR3 is 15 amino acids long. Trimming took off 3 bases at V and 4 bases at J, with 12 bases between the two ends. The CDR3 reads CASSIREAGNEKLFF. In nucleotides, the CDR3 is TGTGCCAGTAGTATCAGGGAGGCTGGTAATGAAAAACTGTTTTTT.

The J gene is TRBJ2-1, the V gene TRBV5-8, with 11 bases that match TRBD2. CDR3 length: 16 residues. The trim removed 4 bases at V and 4 bases at J, leaving 7 bases unmatched. Per germline, CDR1 SGHTS and CDR2 YDEGEE. DNA of the CDR3: TGTGCCAGCAGCGCCCAACTAGCGGGGGCTTACAATGAGCAGTTCTTC. It codes for CASSAQLAGAYNEQFF.

The chain combines TRBV11-2 with TRBJ1-1; 9 nucleotides align to TRBD1. Unmatched junction bases numbered 5, after V lost 7 bases and J lost 5 bases. Germline loops: CDR1 SGHAT, CDR2 FQNNGV. The CDR3 covers 13 residues. The CDR3 region is CASMKTGGTEAFF. DNA for the CDR3: TGTGCCAGCATGAAGACAGGGGGGACTGAAGCTTTCTTT.

J is TRBJ2-2 and V is TRBV3-1 (or the pseudogene TRBV3-2), with 9 bases matching TRBD1. The CDR3 spans 15 residues. V trimming: 5 bases; J trimming: 4 bases; junction bases outside the gene matches: 5. Germline CDR1 is LGHDT and CDR2 is YNNKEL (reference sequence). Here the CDR3 DNA reads TGTGCCAGCAGCTACAGGGGGCAGGGCACCGGGGAGCTGTTTTTT. The encoded protein is CASSYRGQGTGELFF.

The chain links TRBV21-1 to TRBJ1-4. TRBV21-1 is classified as a pseudogene. The CDR3 runs 17 residues. CDR3 loop: CASSKEDTGLVNEKLFF. Here the CDR3 DNA reads TGTGCCAGCAGCAAAGAAGATACGGGGTTGGTGAATGAAAAACTGTTTTTT.

J is TRBJ1-5 and V is TRBV18; TRBD1 aligns across 10 bases. CDR3 length equals 14 residues. Germline assignment: CDR1 KGHSH and CDR2 LQKENI. The junction had 3 bases not matched to a gene; V was cut back by 3 bases and J by 7 bases. CDR3 nucleotides: TGTGCCAGCTCACCCGGGACAGGGGCCCAGCCCCAGCATTTT. Translation gives CASSPGTGAQPQHF.

This sequence joins TRBV7-9 and TRBJ2-7; possible D gene TRBD2, 5 bases. The CDR3 is 14 amino acids. Per the germline V gene, CDR1 is SEHNR and CDR2 is FQNEAQ (reference sequence). Trimming took 1 base from V and 2 from J, leaving 9 bases between them. The CDR3 sequence is CASSLGSAAYEQYF. Written as DNA, the CDR3 is TGTGCCAGCAGCTTAGGCTCAGCGGCCTACGAGCAGTACTTC.

The chain recombines TRBV19 with TRBJ1-5; D might be TRBD1 (6 bases). Trimming shortened V by 10 bases and J by 0 bases, and 22 bases separated the two germline ends. Germline-derived CDR1 and CDR2 are LNHDA and SQIVND (reference sequence). This CDR3 region has 17 residues. The CDR3 region has the DNA TGTGCCACCAGAGGACAGACCCCAGATTATAGCAATCAGCCCCAGCATTTT. Translation: CATRGQTPDYSNQPQHF.

This clone showed up just a few times. Here the CDR3 reads CASSPDNRAKGEQFF. The DNA for the CDR3 is TGTGCCAGCAGCCCCGACAACAGGGCTAAGGGTGAGCAGTTCTTC. This chain joins TRBV13 and TRBJ2-1; possibly TRBD1 for D (6 bases). The CDR3 contains 15 residues. Looked up from germline, CDR1 is PRHDT and CDR2 is FYEKMQ (reference sequence). V lost 5 bases and J 9 bases, leaving 20 bases between the germline ends.

The J gene is TRBJ2-5, the V gene TRBV5-6, with 9 bases matching TRBD1. The germline gives CDR1 SGHDT, CDR2 YYEEEE. With V trimmed by 7 bases and J by 2 bases, 3 bases remained unmatched. CDR3 size: 13 residues. As DNA, the CDR3 is TGTGCCAGCGCGGGGACAGGGCAAGAGACCCAGTACTTC. It codes for CASAGTGQETQYF.

The chain carries TRBV19 and TRBJ1-3, with D unclear. The CDR3 covers 15 residues. Trimming took 8 bases from V and 0 from J, leaving 14 bases between them. Germline lookup yields CDR1 LNHDA and CDR2 SQIVND (reference sequence). The CDR3 spells CASSFGLSSGNTIYF. CDR3 sequence (DNA): TGTGCCAGTTCGTTCGGACTCTCCTCTGGAAACACCATATATTTT.

V is TRBV6-5 and J is TRBJ2-2, with 9 bases fitting TRBD1. The V gene end was trimmed by 4 bases and the J gene end by 7 bases; junction bases not matched to a gene: 7. The CDR3 has 15 residues. Germline-derived CDR1 and CDR2 are MNHEY and SVGAGI. This chain's CDR3 is CASSFTGTGLGELFF. CDR3 in DNA: TGTGCCAGCAGTTTCACCGGGACAGGGCTCGGGGAGCTGTTTTTT.

This clone has only one observation. The chain joins TRBV7-6 to TRBJ1-1, with 9 bases that match TRBD1. The CDR3 is 14 amino acids. The germline gives CDR1 SGHVS, CDR2 FNYEAQ. Losses at the gene ends were 6 bases for V and 0 bases for J; bases not matched to a gene: 2. The CDR3 DNA follows: TGTGCCAGCAGGGGACAGGGAATGAACACTGAAGCTTTCTTT. Protein product: CASRGQGMNTEAFF.

V is TRBV7-8 and J is TRBJ2-5; 7 positions agree with TRBD2. CDR1 SGHVS and CDR2 FQNEAQ come from the germline V gene. The CDR3 sequence is 14 residues long. Trimming at V came to 2 bases and at J to 1 base, leaving 1 base not matched to a gene. CDR3 sequence: CASSLSGVQETQYF. CDR3 nucleotides: TGTGCCAGCAGCTTAAGCGGGGTCCAAGAGACCCAGTACTTC. Full variable domain (missing parts from reference TRBV7-8 and TRBJ2-5): GAGVSQSPRYKVAKRGQDVALRCDPISGHVSLFWYQQALGQGPEFLTYFQNEAQLDKSGLPSDRFFAERPEGSVSTLKIQRTQQEDSAVYLCASSLSGVQETQYFGPGTRLLVL.

The gene calls are TRBV7-8 and TRBJ1-3; 8 nucleotides match TRBD1. The CDR3 is 16 residues long. J was trimmed by 4 bases and V by 0 bases; bases with no gene match: 5. Per germline, CDR1 SGHVS and CDR2 FQNEAQ. The CDR3 DNA is TGTGCCAGCAGCTTAGCTTTCCAGGGGGCGGGAAACACCATATATTTT. This sequence encodes CASSLAFQGAGNTIYF.

This chain joins TRBV2 and TRBJ1-2; D is undetermined. Trimming took 1 base from V and 5 from J, leaving 8 bases between them. This CDR3 contains 13 residues. Germline V lookup: CDR1 SNHLY, CDR2 FYNNEI. The CDR3 DNA is TGTGCCAGCAGTGAAGGTCGGAGGTATGGCTACACCTTC. Translated, it gives CASSEGRRYGYTF.

CDR3: CASSSGTSGRTDTQYF. CDR3 in DNA: TGCGCCAGCAGCTCCGGGACTAGCGGGAGGACAGATACGCAGTATTTT. V gene TRBV5-1 combines with J gene TRBJ2-3; 15 nucleotides align to TRBD2. The germline V gene encodes CDR1 SGHRS and CDR2 YFSETQ. The CDR3 runs to 16 residues. V trimming: 3 bases; J trimming: 3 bases; junction bases outside the gene matches: 2. Drawing the rest from reference TRBV5-1 and TRBJ2-3, the complete variable domain is KAGVTQTPRYLIKTRGQQVTLSCSPISGHRSVSWYQQTPGQGLQFLFEYFSETQRNKGNFPGRFSGRQFSNSRSEMNVSTLELGDSALYLCASSSGTSGRTDTQYFGPGTRLTVL.

This chain joins TRBV6-1 and TRBJ2-7; 9 bases line up with TRBD2. The length of the CDR3 is 15 residues. CDR1 and CDR2 from the germline V gene are MNHNS and SASEGT. The V gene end was trimmed by 3 bases and the J gene end by 2 bases; junction bases not matched to a gene: 5. CDR3 protein: CASSDGLARTYEQYF. CDR3 nucleotide sequence: TGTGCCAGCAGTGACGGACTAGCGAGAACCTACGAGCAGTACTTC.

The chain combines TRBV6-2 or TRBV6-3 with TRBJ2-2, with 9 bases aligning to TRBD1. The CDR3 has 16 amino acids. After removal of 5 bases from V and 6 bases from J, the junction contained 10 bases not matched to a gene. Germline assignment: CDR1 MNHEY and CDR2 SVGEGT. In DNA form, the CDR3 reads TGTGCCAGCAGTCTCGGGAACAGGGGGCACGCCGGGGAGCTGTTTTTT. Translation: CASSLGNRGHAGELFF.

V is TRBV28 and J is TRBJ2-1; D remains ambiguous. Germline CDR1 is MDHEN and CDR2 is SYDVKM. V gave up 8 bases and J gave up 10 bases, with 15 bases separating them. This CDR3 spans 12 amino acids. CDR3 nucleotide sequence: TGTGCCAGCCGACCGTCCCCGCGGGAGCAGTTCTTC. This encodes CASRPSPREQFF.